The clone carrying this T cell receptor beta chain showed up just a few times. Its target is not known. Generation of TCR beta libraries employed quantitative 5'-RACE incorporating molecular barcodes. TCRdb ran MiXCR on the 5' RACE reads and lists one entry per CDR3 protein. The table records 300,000 to 400,000 distinct CDR3 sequences, roughly 22% of them present only once. This sample stems from a study of CD8 T cells in ankylosing spondylitis. The study's findings and limits: Ankylosing spondylitis blood appeared to be characterized by a TCR beta motif of eight or nine highly homologous variants. Disease-linked clones were CD8+ and relatively rare in peripheral blood. In ankylosing spondylitis patients, matched synovial fluid reportedly showed significant enrichment of disease-linked clones.

The sequence was obtained from a male donor with ankylosing spondylitis or in good health (not recorded which). The sequencing input was blood, either unsorted or a sorted T cell fraction (not recorded which).

CDR3 in amino acids: CASSRRLAGIQETQYF. The DNA for the CDR3 is TGTGCCAGCAGCCGTCGACTAGCGGGCATCCAAGAGACCCAGTACTTC. J is TRBJ2-5 and V is TRBV4-2; the match to TRBD2 covers 10 bases. In germline, CDR1 is LGHNA, CDR2 YNFKEQ. There are 16 residues in the CDR3. V lost 4 bases to trimming and J lost 1 base; unmatched junction nucleotides: 6.